This T cell receptor (beta chain) derives from a study of T cell repertoires in cytomegalovirus infection. As for the study in general: The public TCR beta signatures pointed to both CMV infection and matching HLA type. Study observations and caveats: In two of eight donors, the top clonotype was HLA-C-restricted CMV-specific. Accumulated public TCR beta family frequency recognized individuals carrying CMV together with the relevant HLA.

Trimming left V 3 bases short and J 5 bases short, with 10 bases between. This CDR3 has 13 residues. TCRdb ran MiXCR on the reads and lists one entry per CDR3 protein. Here the sample spans approximately 180,000 distinct CDR3 sequences, nearly 9.5% being singletons. This clonotype has a count of ten or more. Its antigen remains unidentified. The chain carries TRBV12-3 or TRBV12-4 and TRBJ1-2, with D hard to call. The sequence was obtained from a human donor in good health (CMV status not recorded). Some clones in this sample may be carry-over from other donors' samples. The sequencing sample was made of PBMCs. The DNA for the CDR3 is TGTGCCAGCAGTTTCCAAGGATTATATGGCTACACCTTC. Translated, it gives CASSFQGLYGYTF.